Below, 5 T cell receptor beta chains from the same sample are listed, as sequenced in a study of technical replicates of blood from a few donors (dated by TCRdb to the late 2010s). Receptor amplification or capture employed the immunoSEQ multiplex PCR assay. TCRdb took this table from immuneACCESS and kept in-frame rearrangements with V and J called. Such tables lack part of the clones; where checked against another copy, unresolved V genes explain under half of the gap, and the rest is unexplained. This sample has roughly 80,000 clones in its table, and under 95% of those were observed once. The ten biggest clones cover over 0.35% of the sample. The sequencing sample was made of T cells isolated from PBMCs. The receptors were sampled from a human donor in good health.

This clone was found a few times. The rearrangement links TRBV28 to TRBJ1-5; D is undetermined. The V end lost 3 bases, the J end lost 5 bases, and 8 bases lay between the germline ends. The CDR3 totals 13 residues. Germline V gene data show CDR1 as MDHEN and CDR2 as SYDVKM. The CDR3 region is CASSFQVHQPQHF. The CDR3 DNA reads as TGTGCCAGCAGTTTTCAGGTCCATCAGCCCCAGCATTTT.

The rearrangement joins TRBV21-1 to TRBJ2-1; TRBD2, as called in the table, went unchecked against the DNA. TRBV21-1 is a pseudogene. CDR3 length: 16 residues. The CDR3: CASSKSLSPCGNEQFF. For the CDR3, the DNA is TGTGCCAGCAGCAAAAGCCTTTCCCCCTGTGGCAATGAGCAGTTCTTC.

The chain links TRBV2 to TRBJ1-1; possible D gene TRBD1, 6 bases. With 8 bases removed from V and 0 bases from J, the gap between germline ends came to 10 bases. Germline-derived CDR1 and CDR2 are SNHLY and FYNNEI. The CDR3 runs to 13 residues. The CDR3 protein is CASRQGLNTEAFF. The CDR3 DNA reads TGTGCCAGCCGGCAGGGGCTGAACACTGAAGCTTTCTTT.

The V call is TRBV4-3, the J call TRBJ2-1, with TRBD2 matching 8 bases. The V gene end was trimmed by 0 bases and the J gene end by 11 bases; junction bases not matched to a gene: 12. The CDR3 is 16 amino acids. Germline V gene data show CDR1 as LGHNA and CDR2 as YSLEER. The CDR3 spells CASSQETGIAGNKQFF. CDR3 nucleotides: TGCGCCAGCAGCCAAGAAACGGGGATAGCGGGAAATAAGCAGTTCTTC.

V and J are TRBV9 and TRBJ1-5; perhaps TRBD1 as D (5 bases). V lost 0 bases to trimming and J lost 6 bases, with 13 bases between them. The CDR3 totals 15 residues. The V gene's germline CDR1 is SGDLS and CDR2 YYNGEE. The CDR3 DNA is TGTGCCAGCAGCGTAGGGCAGGGAAATGGTCAGCCCCAGCATTTT. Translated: CASSVGQGNGQPQHF.